A single sample gave rise to the 26 T cell receptor beta chains below, sequenced in a study of CD8+CD57+ T cells in acquired aplastic anemia. Profiling of TCR beta VDJ combinations and CDR3 sequences used genomic DNA as template. TCRdb recomputed calls from the reads with MiXCR, one row per CDR3 protein. The sample has more than 150,000 distinct CDR3 sequences, 45% to 60% seen once. By flow cytometry, patients selected for sequencing had shown an expansion of CD8+CD57+ cells. Sequenced: sorted CD4+, CD8+, or CD8+CD57+ T cells (not recorded which) from PBMCs. These TCRs come from a human donor with aplastic anemia.

This CDR3 is CASRRTGLTNEKLFF. CDR3 in DNA: TGCGCCAGCAGAAGGACAGGCTTAACTAATGAAAAACTGTTTTTT. V and J are TRBV5-1 and TRBJ1-4; 7 nucleotides align to TRBD1. V was pared by 5 bases and J by 1 base, with 5 bases of the junction left unmatched. The CDR3 spans 15 residues. CDR1 SGHRS and CDR2 YFSETQ come from the germline V gene.

This chain uses TRBV19 with TRBJ2-2; D ambiguous. CDR3 length: 15 residues. Trimming took off 5 bases at V and 0 bases at J, with 10 bases between the two ends. From germline, CDR1 is LNHDA and CDR2 SQIVND (reference sequence). The CDR3, as DNA: TGTGCCAGTAGTCGTGTTTTCCCGAACACCGGGGAGCTGTTTTTT. Its translation is CASSRVFPNTGELFF. Drawing the rest from reference TRBV19 and TRBJ2-2, the complete variable domain is DGGITQSPKYLFRKEGQNVTLSCEQNLNHDAMYWYRQDPGQGLRLIYYSQIVNDFQKGDIAEGYSVSREKKESFPLTVTSAQKNPTAFYLCASSRVFPNTGELFFGEGSRLTVL.

The chain has TRBV19 and TRBJ2-5; D is possibly TRBD1 or TRBD2 (6 bases each). V shed 6 bases and J shed 5 bases, with 19 bases lying between them. CDR1 and CDR2 (germline): LNHDA, SQIVND (reference sequence). CDR3 size: 15 residues. The CDR3 sequence is CASSHVWGAQETQYF. The CDR3 DNA reads TGTGCCAGTAGCCATGTGTGGGGGGCACAGGAGACCCAGTACTTC.

The chain links TRBV29-1 to TRBJ2-1; TRBD1 agrees at 7 bases. The CDR3 is made up of 11 amino acids. The J segment lost 7 bases and the V segment lost 6 bases, leaving 3 bases of the junction unmatched. Germline lookup yields CDR1 SQVTM and CDR2 ANQGSEA. The CDR3 sequence is CSVVQGNEQFF. CDR3 nucleotide sequence: TGCAGCGTCGTACAGGGGAATGAGCAGTTCTTC.

This sequence joins TRBV7-3 and TRBJ1-5; D is unclear. Germline-derived CDR1 and CDR2 are SGHTA and FQGTGA. The CDR3 is 13 residues long. V was trimmed by 5 bases and J by 3 bases, leaving 8 bases between them. This CDR3 is CASSPMPNQPQHF. CDR3 in DNA: TGTGCCAGCAGCCCTATGCCCAATCAGCCCCAGCATTTT.

The V call is TRBV27, the J call TRBJ1-2; TRBD1 might be the D (5 bases). The CDR3 runs 14 residues. V was trimmed by 5 bases and J by 5 bases, leaving 15 bases between them. Germline CDR1 MNHEY, CDR2 SMNVEV (reference sequence). The CDR3 nucleotides read TGTGCCAGCAGTGTAGGGGCAGGCGTTTATGGCTACACCTTC. This codes for CASSVGAGVYGYTF.

This chain uses TRBV12-3 or TRBV12-4 with TRBJ2-1, with a tentative D call TRBD2 (5 bases). The length of the CDR3 is 12 residues. Trimming removed 6 bases from V and 6 bases from J, with 9 bases in between. CDR3 in DNA: TGTGCCAGCAGGGACGGGATCAATGAGCAGTTCTTC. It encodes CASRDGINEQFF.

The CDR3 DNA reads TGTGCCACCAGTGAGGAACGGAACAATGAGCAGTTCTTC. Translation: CATSEERNNEQFF. The chain has TRBV24-1 and TRBJ2-1, with D unresolved. Trimming left V 4 bases short and J 5 bases short, with 8 bases between. The CDR3 contains 13 residues. Germline CDR1 and CDR2: KGHDR and SFDVKD.

The V call is TRBV7-3, the J call TRBJ2-2; TRBD2 might be the D (6 bases). V gave up 0 bases and J gave up 1 base, with 6 bases separating them. The CDR3 sequence is 15 residues long. CDR1 is SGHTA, CDR2 FQGTGA, per germline. The CDR3 sequence is CASSLTEGNTGELFF. For the CDR3, the DNA is TGTGCCAGCAGCTTAACGGAGGGGAACACCGGGGAGCTGTTTTTT.

There are many counts of this clonotype. The chain carries TRBV20-1 and TRBJ2-7, with TRBD1 matching 8 bases. Per germline, CDR1 DFQATT and CDR2 SNEGSKA (reference sequence). The CDR3 spans 12 residues. V was pared by 3 bases and J by 4 bases, with 2 bases of the junction left unmatched. CDR3 in DNA: TGCAGTGCTAGGACAGGGGTTTACGAGCAGTACTTC. Residues: CSARTGVYEQYF.

This clonotype was seen many times. The chain carries TRBV5-4 and TRBJ2-7; D is possibly TRBD1 or TRBD2 (5 bases each). Germline CDR1 SGHNT, CDR2 YYREEE (reference sequence). This CDR3 comprises 14 residues. V was cut by 0 bases and J by 1 base, with 8 bases left in between. The CDR3 DNA sequence: TGTGCCAGCAGCTTGGCGGGGCGTTCCTACGAGCAGTACTTC. The encoded protein is CASSLAGRSYEQYF. The variable domain in full, with the rest retrieved from reference TRBV5-4 and TRBJ2-7, is ETGVTQSPTHLIKTRGQQVTLRCSSQSGHNTVSWYQQALGQGPQFIFQYYREEENGRGNFPPRFSGLQFPNYSSELNVNALELDDSALYLCASSLAGRSYEQYFGPGTRLTVT.

The V and J genes are TRBV2 and TRBJ2-3, with TRBD1 matching 8 bases. Germline V gene data show CDR1 as SNHLY and CDR2 as FYNNEI. The CDR3 consists of 13 residues. The CDR3 reads CARVTGVPDTQYF. CDR3 coding DNA: TGTGCTAGAGTGACAGGGGTCCCAGATACGCAGTATTTT. Using reference TRBV2 and TRBJ2-3 for the parts outside the CDR3, the full variable domain is EPEVTQTPSHQVTQMGQEVILRCVPISNHLYFYWYRQILGQKVEFLVSFYNNEISEKSEIFDDQFSVERPDGSNFTLKIRSTKLEDSAMYFCARVTGVPDTQYFGPGTRLTVL.

This sequence joins TRBV4-3 and TRBJ2-7; no firm D call. Per the germline V gene, CDR1 is LGHNA and CDR2 is YSLEER. V lost 0 bases to trimming and J lost 1 base, with 7 bases between them. The CDR3 runs 14 residues. The CDR3 nucleotides are TGCGCCAGCAGCCAAGATCTCTCGTCCTACGAGCAGTACTTC. This gives the protein CASSQDLSSYEQYF.

This clonotype was counted a few times. The J gene is TRBJ2-7, the V gene TRBV12-3 or TRBV12-4; D is undetermined. V was pared by 6 bases and J by 5 bases, with 11 bases between. The CDR3 has 12 amino acids. CDR3 DNA: TGTGCCAGCAGCCCCTTGGGTGACGAGCAGTACTTC. This codes for CASSPLGDEQYF.

The V gene is TRBV15, the J gene TRBJ1-1; 12 bases match TRBD1. Germline V CDR1 and CDR2: LNHNV, YYDKDF (reference sequence). The CDR3 contains 16 residues. Losses at the gene ends were 2 bases for V and 8 bases for J; bases not matched to a gene: 9. CDR3 residues: CATSRPFPGQGAEAFF. The DNA of the CDR3 is TGTGCCACCAGCAGACCATTTCCGGGACAGGGGGCAGAAGCTTTCTTT.

This clonotype was counted once. The rearrangement uses TRBV19 and TRBJ2-7, with D maybe TRBD1 (6 bases). Trimming stripped 5 bases from V and 0 bases from J, with 11 bases between. Per the germline V gene, CDR1 is LNHDA and CDR2 is SQIVND (reference sequence). The CDR3 has 14 residues. The DNA for the CDR3 is TGTGCCAGTAGTGTTCAGGGGACCTCCTACGAGCAGTACTTC. Residues: CASSVQGTSYEQYF.

The rearrangement uses TRBV19 and TRBJ1-3; 8 bases map to TRBD1. J lost 4 bases, V lost 5 bases, and 10 bases had no gene match. The CDR3 totals 16 residues. Germline CDR1 LNHDA, CDR2 SQIVND (reference sequence). The CDR3 is CASSGQGIVSGNTIYF. CDR3 nucleotides: TGTGCCAGTAGTGGACAGGGAATAGTGTCCGGAAACACCATATATTTT.

There are many counts of this clonotype. The chain joins TRBV2 to TRBJ2-3, with 10 bases aligning to TRBD2. The CDR3 totals 16 residues. CDR1 is SNHLY and CDR2 is FYNNEI in the germline V gene. V lost 7 bases to trimming and J lost 1 base; unmatched junction nucleotides: 8. CDR3 in amino acids: CASIQRGGSRTDTQYF. Here the CDR3 DNA reads TGTGCCAGCATTCAGCGGGGGGGGTCTCGCACAGATACGCAGTATTTT.

This chain uses TRBV2 with TRBJ1-5; D gene ambiguous. Trimming shortened V by 5 bases and J by 7 bases, and 15 bases separated the two germline ends. The CDR3 is 14 residues long. Per the germline V gene, CDR1 is SNHLY and CDR2 is FYNNEI. The CDR3, as DNA: TGTGCCAGCAGTTTTGGCAGGCAAGGACAGCCCCAGCATTTT. It codes for CASSFGRQGQPQHF.

The V gene is TRBV29-1, the J gene TRBJ1-5; possibly TRBD1 for D (5 bases). CDR3 length equals 13 residues. Germline V CDR1 and CDR2: SQVTM, ANQGSEA. V lost 4 bases, J lost 3 bases, and 10 bases lay in between. CDR3 sequence: CSVGREYNQPQHF. CDR3 bases: TGCAGCGTTGGCAGGGAATACAATCAGCCCCAGCATTTT.

Concerning this clonotype itself: At one boundary the junction diverges from the germline segment, which might be a read error. The rearrangement uses TRBV11-2 and TRBJ2-7; 13 bases map to TRBD2. The CDR3 is 17 amino acids. Germline V gene data show CDR1 as SGHAT and CDR2 as FQNNGV. The CDR3 sequence is CASSQRTSGGNSYEQYF. The CDR3 region has the DNA TGCGCCAGCAGCCAAAGGACTAGCGGGGGCAACTCCTACGAGCAGTACTTC.

The chain recombines TRBV15 with TRBJ2-1; 7 bases map to TRBD2. Germline values: CDR1 LNHNV, CDR2 YYDKDF (reference sequence). CDR3 size: 14 residues. Trimming at V came to 8 bases and at J to 5 bases, leaving 9 bases not matched to a gene. As DNA, the CDR3 is TGTGCCACCCCGGGGGAGGGCATAAACAATGAGCAGTTCTTC. Amino acids: CATPGEGINNEQFF.

This clonotype was picked up many times. The gene calls are TRBV7-2 and TRBJ2-3; 12 nucleotides line up with TRBD2. J lost 8 bases, V lost 3 bases, and 9 bases had no gene match. Germline-derived CDR1 and CDR2 are SGHTA and FQGNSA. This CDR3 has 16 amino acids. The CDR3 is CASSFRSSGGGGTQYF. In nucleotides, the CDR3 is TGTGCCAGCAGCTTCCGATCTAGCGGGGGGGGAGGTACGCAGTATTTT.

Points on this clonotype: Possible read error: a much larger clone is one base away. J is TRBJ1-5 and V is TRBV10-3; no firm D call. V lost 5 bases and J lost 0, with 5 bases in between. The germline gives CDR1 ENHRY, CDR2 SYGVKD. The CDR3 runs to 13 residues. Written as DNA, the CDR3 is TGTGCCATCAGTTTTGGTAGCAATCAGCCCCAGCATTTT. Protein: CAISFGSNQPQHF.

This clonotype was detected a few times. V and J are TRBV12-5 and TRBJ2-6, with D hard to call. V was trimmed by 0 bases and J by 3 bases, leaving 12 bases between them. The length of the CDR3 is 17 residues. From germline, CDR1 is LGHNT and CDR2 FRNRAP. The CDR3 nucleotides are TGTGCTAGTGGTTTGGTCTTAGGGTTGTTTGGGGCCAACGTCCTGACTTTC. Amino acid sequence: CASGLVLGLFGANVLTF.

As to this clonotype: Sequence at one end of the junction differs from germline and may be a read error. The rearrangement joins TRBV11-2 to TRBJ2-1; TRBD2 aligns across 12 bases. The germline V gene encodes CDR1 SGHAT and CDR2 FQNNGV. This CDR3 has 15 amino acids. CDR3 amino acids: CDSSLVASGGGEQFF. The CDR3 coding sequence is TGTGACAGCAGCTTAGTGGCTAGCGGGGGGGGTGAGCAGTTCTTC.